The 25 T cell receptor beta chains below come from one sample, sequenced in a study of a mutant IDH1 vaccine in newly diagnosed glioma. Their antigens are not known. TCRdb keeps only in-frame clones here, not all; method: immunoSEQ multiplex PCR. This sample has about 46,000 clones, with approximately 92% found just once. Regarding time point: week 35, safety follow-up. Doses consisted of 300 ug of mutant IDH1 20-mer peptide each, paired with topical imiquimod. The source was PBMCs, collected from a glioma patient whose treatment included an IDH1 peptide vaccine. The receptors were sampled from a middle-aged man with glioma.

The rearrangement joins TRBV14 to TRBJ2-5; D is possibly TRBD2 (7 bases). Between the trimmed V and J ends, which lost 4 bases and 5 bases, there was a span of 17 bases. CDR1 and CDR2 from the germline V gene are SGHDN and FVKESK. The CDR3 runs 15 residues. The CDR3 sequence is CASSPLKGGGETQYF. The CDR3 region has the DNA TGTGCCAGCAGCCCCCTTAAGGGGGGAGGGGAGACCCAGTACTTC.

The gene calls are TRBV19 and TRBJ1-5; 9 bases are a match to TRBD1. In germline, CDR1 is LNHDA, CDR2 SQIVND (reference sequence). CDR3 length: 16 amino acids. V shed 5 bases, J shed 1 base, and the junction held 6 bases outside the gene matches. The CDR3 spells CASSLTGGVSNQPQHF. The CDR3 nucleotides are TGTGCCAGTAGTCTCACAGGGGGCGTAAGCAATCAGCCCCAGCATTTT.

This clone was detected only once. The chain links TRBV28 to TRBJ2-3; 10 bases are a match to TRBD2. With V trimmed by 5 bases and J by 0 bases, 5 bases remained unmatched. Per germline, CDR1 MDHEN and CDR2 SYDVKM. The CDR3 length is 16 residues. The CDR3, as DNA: TGTGCCAGCAGTCAGCTAGCGGGGGCTAGCACAGATACGCAGTATTTT. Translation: CASSQLAGASTDTQYF.

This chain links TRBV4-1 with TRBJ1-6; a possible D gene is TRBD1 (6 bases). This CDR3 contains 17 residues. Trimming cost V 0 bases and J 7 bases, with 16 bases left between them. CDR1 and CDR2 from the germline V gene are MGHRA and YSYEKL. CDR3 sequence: CASSQDMDSFPNSPLHF. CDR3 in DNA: TGCGCCAGCAGCCAAGATATGGACAGCTTTCCCAATTCACCCCTCCACTTT.

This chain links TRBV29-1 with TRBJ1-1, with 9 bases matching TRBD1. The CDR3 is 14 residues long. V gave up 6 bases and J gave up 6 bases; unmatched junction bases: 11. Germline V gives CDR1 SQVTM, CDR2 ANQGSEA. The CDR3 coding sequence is TGCAGCGTCAAACCGGGACAGGGCTCGTCTGAAGCTTTCTTT. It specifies CSVKPGQGSSEAFF.

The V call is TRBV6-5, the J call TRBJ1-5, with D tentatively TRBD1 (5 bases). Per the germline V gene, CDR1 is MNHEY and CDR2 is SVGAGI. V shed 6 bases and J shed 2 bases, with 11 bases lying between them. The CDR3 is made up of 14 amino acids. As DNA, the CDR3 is TGTGCCAGCAGCCGGTGGGGGGGCAATCAGCCCCAGCATTTT. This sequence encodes CASSRWGGNQPQHF.

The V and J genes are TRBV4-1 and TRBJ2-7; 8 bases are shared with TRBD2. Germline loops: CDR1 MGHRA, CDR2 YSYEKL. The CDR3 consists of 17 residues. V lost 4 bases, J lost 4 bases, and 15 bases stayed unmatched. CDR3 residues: CASSLRRGGAGGYEQYF. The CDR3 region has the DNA TGCGCCAGCAGCCTCCGGCGTGGTGGGGCGGGAGGATACGAGCAGTACTTC.

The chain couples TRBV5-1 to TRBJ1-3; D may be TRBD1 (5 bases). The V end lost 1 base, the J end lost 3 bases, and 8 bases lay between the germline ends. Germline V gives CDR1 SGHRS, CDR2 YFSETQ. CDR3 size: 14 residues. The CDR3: CASSLRGFGNTIYF. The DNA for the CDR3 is TGCGCCAGCAGCTTGCGGGGGTTTGGAAACACCATATATTTT.

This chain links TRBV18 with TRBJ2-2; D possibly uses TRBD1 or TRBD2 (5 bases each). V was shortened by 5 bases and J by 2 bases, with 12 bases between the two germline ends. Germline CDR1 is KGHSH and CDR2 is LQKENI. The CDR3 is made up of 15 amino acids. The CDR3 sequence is CASSIRDGNTGELFF. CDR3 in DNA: TGTGCCAGCTCAATCCGGGACGGAAACACCGGGGAGCTGTTTTTT. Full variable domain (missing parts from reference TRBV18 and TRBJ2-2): NAGVMQNPRHLVRRRGQEARLRCSPMKGHSHVYWYRQLPEEGLKFMVYLQKENIIDESGMPKERFSAEFPKEGPSILRIQQVVRGDSAAYFCASSIRDGNTGELFFGEGSRLTVL.

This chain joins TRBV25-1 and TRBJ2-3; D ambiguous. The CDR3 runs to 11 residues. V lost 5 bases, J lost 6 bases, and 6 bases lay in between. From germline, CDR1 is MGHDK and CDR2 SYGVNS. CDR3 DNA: TGTGCCAGCAGTCAGGCGGATACGCAGTATTTT. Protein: CASSQADTQYF.

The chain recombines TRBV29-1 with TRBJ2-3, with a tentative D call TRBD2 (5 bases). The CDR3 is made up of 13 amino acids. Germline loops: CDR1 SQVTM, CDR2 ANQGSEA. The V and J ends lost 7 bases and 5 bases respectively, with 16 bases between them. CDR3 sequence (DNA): TGCAGCGCCTCGATGACTGGAGGAGATACGCAGTATTTT. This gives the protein CSASMTGGDTQYF.

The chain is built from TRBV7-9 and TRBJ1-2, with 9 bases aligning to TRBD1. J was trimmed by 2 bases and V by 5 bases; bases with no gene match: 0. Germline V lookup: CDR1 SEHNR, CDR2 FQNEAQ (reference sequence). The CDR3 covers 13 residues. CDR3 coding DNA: TGTGCCAGCAGCGGGACAGGGAACTATGGCTACACCTTC. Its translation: CASSGTGNYGYTF. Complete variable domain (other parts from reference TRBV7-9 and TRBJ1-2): DTGVSQNPRHKITKRGQNVTFRCDPISEHNRLYWYRQTLGQGPEFLTYFQNEAQLEKSRLLSDRFSAERPKGSFSTLEIQRTEQGDSAMYLCASSGTGNYGYTFGSGTRLTVV.

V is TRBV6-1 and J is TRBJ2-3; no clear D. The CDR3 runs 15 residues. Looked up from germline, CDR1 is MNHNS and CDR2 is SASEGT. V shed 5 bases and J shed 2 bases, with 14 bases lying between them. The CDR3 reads CASSIRTPNTDTQYF. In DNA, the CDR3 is TGTGCCAGCAGTATACGGACCCCGAACACAGATACGCAGTATTTT.

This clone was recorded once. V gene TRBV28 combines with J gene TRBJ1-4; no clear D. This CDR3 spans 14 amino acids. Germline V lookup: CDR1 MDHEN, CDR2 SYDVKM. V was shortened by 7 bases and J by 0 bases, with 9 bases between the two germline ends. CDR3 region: CASTIAATNEKLFF. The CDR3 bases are TGTGCCAGCACCATAGCAGCAACTAATGAAAAACTGTTTTTT.

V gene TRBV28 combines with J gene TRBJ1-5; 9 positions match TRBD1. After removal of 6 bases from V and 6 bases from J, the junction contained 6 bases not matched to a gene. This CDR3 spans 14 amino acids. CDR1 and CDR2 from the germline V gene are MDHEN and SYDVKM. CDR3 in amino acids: CASSTGTGSQPQHF. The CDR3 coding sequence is TGTGCCAGCAGCACCGGGACAGGGAGTCAGCCCCAGCATTTT.

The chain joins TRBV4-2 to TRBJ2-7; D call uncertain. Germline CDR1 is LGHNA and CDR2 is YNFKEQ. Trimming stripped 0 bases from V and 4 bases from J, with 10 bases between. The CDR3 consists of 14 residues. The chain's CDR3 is CASSQEGAGYEQYF. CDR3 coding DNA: TGTGCCAGCAGCCAAGAAGGCGCTGGGTACGAGCAGTACTTC.

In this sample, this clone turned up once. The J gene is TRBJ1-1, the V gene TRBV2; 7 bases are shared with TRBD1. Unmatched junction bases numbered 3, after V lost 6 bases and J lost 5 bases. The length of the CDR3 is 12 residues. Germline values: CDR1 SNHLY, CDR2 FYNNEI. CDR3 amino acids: CASSEQGTEAFF. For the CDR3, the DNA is TGTGCCAGCAGCGAACAGGGGACTGAAGCTTTCTTT.

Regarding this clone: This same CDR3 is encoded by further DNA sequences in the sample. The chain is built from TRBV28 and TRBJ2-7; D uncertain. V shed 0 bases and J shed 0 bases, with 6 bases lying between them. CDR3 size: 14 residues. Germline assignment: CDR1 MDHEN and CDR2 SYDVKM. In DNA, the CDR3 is TGTGCCAGCAGTTTATGGGCGAGCTCCTACGAGCAGTACTTC. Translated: CASSLWASSYEQYF.

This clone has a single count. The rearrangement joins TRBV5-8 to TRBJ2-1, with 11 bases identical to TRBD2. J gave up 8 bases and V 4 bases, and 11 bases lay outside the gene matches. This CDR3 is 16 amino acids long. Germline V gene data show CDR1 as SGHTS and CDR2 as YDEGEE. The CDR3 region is CASSPMFLAGGHEQFF. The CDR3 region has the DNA TGTGCCAGCAGCCCGATGTTTCTAGCGGGGGGACATGAGCAGTTCTTC. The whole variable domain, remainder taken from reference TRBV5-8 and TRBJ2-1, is EAGVTQSPTHLIKTRGQQATLRCSPISGHTSVYWYQQALGLGLQFLLWYDEGEERNRGNFPPRFSGRQFPNYSSELNVNALELEDSALYLCASSPMFLAGGHEQFFGPGTRLTVL.

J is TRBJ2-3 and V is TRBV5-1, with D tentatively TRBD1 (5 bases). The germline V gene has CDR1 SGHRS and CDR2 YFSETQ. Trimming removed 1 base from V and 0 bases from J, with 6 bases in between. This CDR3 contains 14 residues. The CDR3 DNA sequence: TGCGCCAGCAGCTTGAGGGGCAGCACAGATACGCAGTATTTT. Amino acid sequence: CASSLRGSTDTQYF.

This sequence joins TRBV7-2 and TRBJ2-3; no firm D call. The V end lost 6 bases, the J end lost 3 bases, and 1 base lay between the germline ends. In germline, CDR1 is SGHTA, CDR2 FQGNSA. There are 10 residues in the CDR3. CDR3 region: CASRTDTQYF. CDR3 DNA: TGTGCCAGCAGGACAGATACGCAGTATTTT.

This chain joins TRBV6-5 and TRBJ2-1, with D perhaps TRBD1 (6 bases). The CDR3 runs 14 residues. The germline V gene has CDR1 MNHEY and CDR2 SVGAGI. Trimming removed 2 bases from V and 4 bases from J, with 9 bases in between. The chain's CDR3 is CASSYGQRYNEQFF. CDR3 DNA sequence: TGTGCCAGCAGTTACGGACAGCGATACAATGAGCAGTTCTTC.

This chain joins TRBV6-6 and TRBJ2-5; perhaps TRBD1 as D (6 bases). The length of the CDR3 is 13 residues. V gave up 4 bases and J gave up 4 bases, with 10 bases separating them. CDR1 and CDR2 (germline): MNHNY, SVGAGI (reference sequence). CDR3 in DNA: TGTGCCAGCAGTTTCACAGGGACAGAGACCCAGTACTTC. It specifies CASSFTGTETQYF.

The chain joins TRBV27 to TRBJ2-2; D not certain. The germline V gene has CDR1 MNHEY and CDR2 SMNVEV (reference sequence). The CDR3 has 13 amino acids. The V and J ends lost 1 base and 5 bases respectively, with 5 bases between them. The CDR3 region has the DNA TGTGCCAGCAGTTTATTCGTAACCGGGGAGCTGTTTTTT. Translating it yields CASSLFVTGELFF.

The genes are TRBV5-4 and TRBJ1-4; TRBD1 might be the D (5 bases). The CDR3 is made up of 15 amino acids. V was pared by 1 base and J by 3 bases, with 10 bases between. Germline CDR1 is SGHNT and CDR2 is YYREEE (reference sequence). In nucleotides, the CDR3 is TGTGCCAGCAGCTTGATGGGGCCAGCTAATGAAAAACTGTTTTTT. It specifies CASSLMGPANEKLFF.